This T cell receptor beta chain derives from a study of cytomegalovirus exposure and HLA in healthy donors. For the study at large: The approximately 120 validation repertoires, a later analysis reported, used the same platform as the approximately 670 repertoires from the first cohort. Study-level results: In a later analysis, first-cohort TCR clusters were found to tend to co-occur in the 120 or so validation repertoires. TCR beta chains numbering 164 were designated cytomegalovirus-associated.

Some clones are missing from TCRdb's copy, which holds only in-frame ones; the method was immunoSEQ multiplex PCR. The top ten clones hold around 3% of a sample with over 150,000 clones, about 90% of them seen once. A word on this clone: Antigen specificity is unknown.

V was cut by 3 bases and J by 0 bases, with 5 bases left in between. Germline-derived CDR1 and CDR2 are SQVTM and ANQGSEA. The CDR3 runs 12 residues. V usage is TRBV29-1 and J usage is TRBJ2-5; D uncertain. Sequencing used PBMCs. The sequence derives from a woman aged 18-30 years in good health and CMV-seropositive. CDR3 sequence reads: CSVDRYQETQYF. CDR3 bases: TGCAGCGTTGACAGATACCAAGAGACCCAGTACTTC.